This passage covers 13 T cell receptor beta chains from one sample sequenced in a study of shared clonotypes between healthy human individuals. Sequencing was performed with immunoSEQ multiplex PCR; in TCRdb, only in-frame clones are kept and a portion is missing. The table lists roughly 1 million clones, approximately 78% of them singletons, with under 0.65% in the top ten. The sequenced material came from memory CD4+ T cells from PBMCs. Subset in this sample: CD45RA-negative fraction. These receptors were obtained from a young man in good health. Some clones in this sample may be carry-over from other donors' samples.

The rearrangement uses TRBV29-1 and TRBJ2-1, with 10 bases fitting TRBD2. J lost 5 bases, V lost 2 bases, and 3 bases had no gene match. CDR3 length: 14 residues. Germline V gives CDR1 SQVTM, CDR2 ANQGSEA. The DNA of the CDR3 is TGCAGCGTTGAAACTGGACTAGCGGACAATGAGCAGTTCTTC. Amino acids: CSVETGLADNEQFF.

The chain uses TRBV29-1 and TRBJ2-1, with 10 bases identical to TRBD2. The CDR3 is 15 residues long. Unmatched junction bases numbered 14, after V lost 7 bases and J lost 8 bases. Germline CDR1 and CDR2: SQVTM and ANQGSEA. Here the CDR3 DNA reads TGCAGCGCTAGGGGAGGGCTAGCGGGAGACGATGAGCAGTTCTTC. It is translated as CSARGGLAGDDEQFF.

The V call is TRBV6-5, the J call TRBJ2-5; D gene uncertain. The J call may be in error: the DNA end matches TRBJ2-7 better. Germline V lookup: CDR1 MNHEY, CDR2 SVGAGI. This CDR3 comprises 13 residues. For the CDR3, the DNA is TGTGCCAGCATGGCCTTCCCCTCCTACGAGCAGTACTTC. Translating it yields CASMAFPSYEQYF.

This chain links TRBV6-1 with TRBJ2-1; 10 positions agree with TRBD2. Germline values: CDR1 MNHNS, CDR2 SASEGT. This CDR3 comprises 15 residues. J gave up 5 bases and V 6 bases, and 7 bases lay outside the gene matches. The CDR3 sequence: CASSRTSGYNNEQFF. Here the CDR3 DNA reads TGTGCCAGCAGCCGGACTAGCGGATATAACAATGAGCAGTTCTTC.

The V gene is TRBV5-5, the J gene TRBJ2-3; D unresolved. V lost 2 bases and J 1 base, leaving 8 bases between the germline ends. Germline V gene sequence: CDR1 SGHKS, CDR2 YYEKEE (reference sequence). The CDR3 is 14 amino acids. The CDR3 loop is CASSFEQRTDTQYF. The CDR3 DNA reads TGTGCCAGCAGCTTTGAACAGCGCACAGATACGCAGTATTTT.

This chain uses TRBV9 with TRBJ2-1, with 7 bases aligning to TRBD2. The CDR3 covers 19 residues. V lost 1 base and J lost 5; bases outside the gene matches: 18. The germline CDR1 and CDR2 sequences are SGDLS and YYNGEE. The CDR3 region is CASSVSVGGRREFHNEQFF. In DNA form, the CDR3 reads TGTGCCAGCAGCGTATCAGTCGGAGGAAGGCGGGAGTTCCACAATGAGCAGTTCTTC.

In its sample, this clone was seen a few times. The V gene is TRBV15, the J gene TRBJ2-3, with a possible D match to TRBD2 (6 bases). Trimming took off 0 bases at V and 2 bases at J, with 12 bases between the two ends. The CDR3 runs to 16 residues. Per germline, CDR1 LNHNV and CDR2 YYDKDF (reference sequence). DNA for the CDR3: TGTGCCACCAGCAGAGATTGGGGGGAAACCACAGATACGCAGTATTTT. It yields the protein CATSRDWGETTDTQYF.

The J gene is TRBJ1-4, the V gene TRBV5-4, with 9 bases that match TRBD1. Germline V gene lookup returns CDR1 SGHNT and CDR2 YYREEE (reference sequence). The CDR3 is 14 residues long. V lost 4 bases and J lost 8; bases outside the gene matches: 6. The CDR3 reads CASSTDRGGEKLFF. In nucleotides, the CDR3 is TGTGCCAGCAGCACGGACAGGGGTGGCGAAAAACTGTTTTTT.

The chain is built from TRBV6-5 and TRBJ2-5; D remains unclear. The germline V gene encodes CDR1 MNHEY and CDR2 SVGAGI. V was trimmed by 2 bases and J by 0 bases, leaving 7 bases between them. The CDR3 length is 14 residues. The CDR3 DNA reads TGTGCCAGCAGTTACATCCGGTACCAAGAGACCCAGTACTTC. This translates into CASSYIRYQETQYF.

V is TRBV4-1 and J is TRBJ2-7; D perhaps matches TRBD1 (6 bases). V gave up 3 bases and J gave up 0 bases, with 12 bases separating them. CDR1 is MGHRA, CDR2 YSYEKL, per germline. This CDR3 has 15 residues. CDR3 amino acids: CASSQITGLSYEQYF. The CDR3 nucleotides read TGCGCCAGCAGCCAGATAACAGGGCTCTCCTACGAGCAGTACTTC.

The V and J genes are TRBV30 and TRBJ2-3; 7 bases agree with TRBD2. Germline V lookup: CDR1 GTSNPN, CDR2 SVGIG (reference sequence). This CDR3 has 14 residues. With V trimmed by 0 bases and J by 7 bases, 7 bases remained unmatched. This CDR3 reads CAWSVGGSVNTQYF. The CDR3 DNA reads TGTGCCTGGAGTGTAGGCGGGAGCGTAAATACGCAGTATTTT.

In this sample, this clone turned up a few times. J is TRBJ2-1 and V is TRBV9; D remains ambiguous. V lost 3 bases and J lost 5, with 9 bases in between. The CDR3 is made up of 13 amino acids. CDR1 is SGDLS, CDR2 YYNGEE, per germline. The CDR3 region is CASSASGHNEQFF. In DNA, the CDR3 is TGTGCCAGCAGCGCCTCAGGTCACAATGAGCAGTTCTTC.

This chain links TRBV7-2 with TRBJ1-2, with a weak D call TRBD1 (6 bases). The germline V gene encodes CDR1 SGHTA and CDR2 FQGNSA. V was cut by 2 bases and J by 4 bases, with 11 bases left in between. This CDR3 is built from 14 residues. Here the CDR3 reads CASSLTTGPYGYTF. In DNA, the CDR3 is TGTGCCAGCAGCTTAACGACAGGACCCTATGGCTACACCTTC.